This T cell receptor beta chain was found in a study of cytomegalovirus exposure and HLA in healthy donors. With 60 Vbeta and 13 Jbeta primers, the PCR was carried out. Sequenced by immunoSEQ multiplex PCR; TCRdb stores in-frame clones only, minus some. Of approximately 72,000 clones in the sample, roughly four fifths were seen once. CDR1 and CDR2 from the germline V gene are SGDLS and YYNGEE. CDR3 length equals 17 residues. Sequenced sample: PBMCs. The source of this sequence is a man aged 18 to 29 in good health and CMV-seronegative. The chain employs TRBV9 and TRBJ2-5; the match to TRBD1 covers 9 bases. The closer fit of TRBJ2-7 to the DNA end suggests the J call may be wrong. CDR3 bases: TGTGCCAGCAGCGTAGATCCGGGACAGGGACTTCTCTACGAGCAGTACTTC. Translation: CASSVDPGQGLLYEQYF.